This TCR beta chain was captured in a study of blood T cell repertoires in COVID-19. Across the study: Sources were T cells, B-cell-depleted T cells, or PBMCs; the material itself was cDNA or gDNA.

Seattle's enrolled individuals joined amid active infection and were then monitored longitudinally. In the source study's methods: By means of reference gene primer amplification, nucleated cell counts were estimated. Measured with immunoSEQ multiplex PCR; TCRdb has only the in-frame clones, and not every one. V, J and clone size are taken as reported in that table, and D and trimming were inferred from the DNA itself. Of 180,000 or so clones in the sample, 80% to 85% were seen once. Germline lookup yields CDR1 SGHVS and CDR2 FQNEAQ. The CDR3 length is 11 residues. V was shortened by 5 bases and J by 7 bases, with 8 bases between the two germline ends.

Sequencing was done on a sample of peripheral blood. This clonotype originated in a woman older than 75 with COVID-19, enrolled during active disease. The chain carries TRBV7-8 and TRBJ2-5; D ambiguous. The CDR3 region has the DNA TGTGCCAGCAGCCCCTTGCGGACCCAGTACTTC. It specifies CASSPLRTQYF.